This record looks at one T cell receptor beta chain sequence and its context. The antigen remains undetermined. Produced via immunoSEQ multiplex PCR; TCRdb's table is partial and in-frame only. The sample has about 50,000 clones, about 89% seen once; the top ten hold around 11%. The data belong to a study of OX40 agonist ivuxolimab in advanced cancers. Study-wide context: Given to patients was ivuxolimab, an agonistic anti-OX40 (CD134) antibody. Dose-escalation subjects each had hepatocellular carcinoma, melanoma, renal cell or head and neck cancer.

Germline assignment: CDR1 MNHEY and CDR2 SVGAGI. CDR3 size: 12 residues. The V end was cut by 8 bases, the J end by 6 bases, with 14 bases between. Study results and limitations: The CD4+ and CD8+ T cells in the blood had expanded clonally by week 6 at 0.1 to 3.0 mg/kg. No determination was made of the antigen specificity of the expanded peripheral T cells.

Sample: CD4+ or CD8+ T cells sorted from blood, taken in a trial of the OX40 agonist ivuxolimab. The receptor was isolated from an adult with an advanced solid tumor such as melanoma, head and neck, liver or kidney cancer. V and J are TRBV6-5 and TRBJ2-7; D unresolved. The CDR3 spells CASGDSRSEQYF. DNA of the CDR3: TGTGCCAGCGGAGACTCGAGATCCGAGCAGTACTTC.